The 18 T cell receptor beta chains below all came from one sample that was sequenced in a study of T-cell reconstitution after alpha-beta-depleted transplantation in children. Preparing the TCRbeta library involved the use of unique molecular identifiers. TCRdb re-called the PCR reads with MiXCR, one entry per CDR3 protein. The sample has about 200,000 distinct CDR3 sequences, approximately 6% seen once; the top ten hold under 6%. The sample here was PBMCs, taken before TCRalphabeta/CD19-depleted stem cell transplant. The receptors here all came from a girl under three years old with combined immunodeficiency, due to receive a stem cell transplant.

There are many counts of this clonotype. The CDR3 region has the DNA TGCAGTGCGGATACTCTAGCGGGAGTGTCAGATACGCAGTATTTT. This sequence encodes CSADTLAGVSDTQYF. The V call is TRBV20-1, the J call TRBJ2-3, with 10 bases aligning to TRBD2. This CDR3 contains 15 residues. The ends lost 6 bases at V and 4 bases at J; junction bases unmatched: 10. CDR1 is DFQATT and CDR2 is SNEGSKA in the germline V gene (reference sequence).

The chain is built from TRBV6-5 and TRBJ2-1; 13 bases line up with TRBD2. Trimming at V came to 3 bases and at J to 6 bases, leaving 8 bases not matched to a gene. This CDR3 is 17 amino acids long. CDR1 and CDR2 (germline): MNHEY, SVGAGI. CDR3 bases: TGTGCCAGCAGTTATGGACTAGCGGGAGTGTATCGCAATGAGCAGTTCTTC. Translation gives CASSYGLAGVYRNEQFF.

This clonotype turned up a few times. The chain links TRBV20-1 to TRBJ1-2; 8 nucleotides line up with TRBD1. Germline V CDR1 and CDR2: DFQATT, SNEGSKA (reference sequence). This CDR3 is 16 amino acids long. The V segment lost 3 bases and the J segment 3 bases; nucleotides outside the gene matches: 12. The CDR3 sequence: CSASTWPGGEDYGYTF. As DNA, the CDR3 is TGCAGTGCTAGTACTTGGCCAGGGGGCGAGGACTATGGCTACACCTTC.

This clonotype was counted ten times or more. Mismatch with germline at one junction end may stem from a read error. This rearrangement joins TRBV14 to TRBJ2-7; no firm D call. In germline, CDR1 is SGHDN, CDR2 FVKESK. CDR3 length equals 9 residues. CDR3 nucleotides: TGTGCCAGCAGCCAAGTTGAACCATTC. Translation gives CASSQVEPF.

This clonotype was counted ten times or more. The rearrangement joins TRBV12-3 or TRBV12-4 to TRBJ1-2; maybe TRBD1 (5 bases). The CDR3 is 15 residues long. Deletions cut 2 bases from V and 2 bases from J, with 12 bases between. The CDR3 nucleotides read TGTGCCAGCAGTTTACTGGCGACAGACAACTATGGCTACACCTTC. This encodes CASSLLATDNYGYTF.

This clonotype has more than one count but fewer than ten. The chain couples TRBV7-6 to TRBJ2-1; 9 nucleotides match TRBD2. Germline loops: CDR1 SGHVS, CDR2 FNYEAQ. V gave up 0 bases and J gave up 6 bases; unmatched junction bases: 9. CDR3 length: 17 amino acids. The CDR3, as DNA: TGTGCCAGCAGCTTAGCGGAAGTAGCGGGAGTTACCAATGAGCAGTTCTTC. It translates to CASSLAEVAGVTNEQFF. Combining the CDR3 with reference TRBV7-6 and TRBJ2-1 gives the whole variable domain GAGVSQSPRYKVTKRGQDVALRCDPISGHVSLYWYRQALGQGPEFLTYFNYEAQQDKSGLPNDRFSAERPEGSISTLTIQRTEQRDSAMYRCASSLAEVAGVTNEQFFGPGTRLTVL.

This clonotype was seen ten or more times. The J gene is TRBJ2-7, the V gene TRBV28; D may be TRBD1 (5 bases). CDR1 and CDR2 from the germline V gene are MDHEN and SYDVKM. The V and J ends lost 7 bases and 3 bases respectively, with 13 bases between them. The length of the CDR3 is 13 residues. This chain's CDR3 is CASTGDSYYEQYF. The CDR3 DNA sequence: TGTGCCAGCACCGGCGACAGCTACTACGAGCAGTACTTC. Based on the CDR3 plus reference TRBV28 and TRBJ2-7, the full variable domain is DVKVTQSSRYLVKRTGEKVFLECVQDMDHENMFWYRQDPGLGLRLIYFSYDVKMKEKGDIPEGYSVSREKKERFSLILESASTNQTSMYLCASTGDSYYEQYFGPGTRLTVT.

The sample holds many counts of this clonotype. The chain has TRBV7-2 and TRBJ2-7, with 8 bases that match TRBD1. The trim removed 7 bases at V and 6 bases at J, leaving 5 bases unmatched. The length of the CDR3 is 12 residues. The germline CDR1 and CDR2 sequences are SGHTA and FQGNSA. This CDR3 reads CASTLTGGEQYF. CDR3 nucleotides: TGTGCCAGCACTTTAACAGGGGGCGAGCAGTACTTC.

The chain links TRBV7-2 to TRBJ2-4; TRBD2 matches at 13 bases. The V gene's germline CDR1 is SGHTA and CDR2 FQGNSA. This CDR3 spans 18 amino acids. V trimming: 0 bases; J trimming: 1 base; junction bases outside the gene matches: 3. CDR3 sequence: CASSLALAGGPAKNIQYF. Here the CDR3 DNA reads TGTGCCAGCAGCTTAGCACTAGCGGGAGGGCCGGCCAAAAACATTCAGTACTTC.

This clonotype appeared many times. The DNA of the CDR3 is TGTGCCAGCAGCCCTTGGCTGGGGACAGCCAATCAGCCCCAGCATTTT. Its translation is CASSPWLGTANQPQHF. This chain joins TRBV7-8 and TRBJ1-5; 7 nucleotides align to TRBD1. The junction had 10 bases not matched to a gene; V was cut back by 5 bases and J by 3 bases. CDR1 is SGHVS, CDR2 FQNEAQ, per germline. The length of the CDR3 is 16 residues.

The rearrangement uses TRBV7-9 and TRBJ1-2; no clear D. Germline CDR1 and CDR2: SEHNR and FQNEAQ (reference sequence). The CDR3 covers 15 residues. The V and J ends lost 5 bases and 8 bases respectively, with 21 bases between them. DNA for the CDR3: TGTGCCAGCAGCCTAGACGGTGGCCCCATGGACGGCTACACCTTC. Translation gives CASSLDGGPMDGYTF.

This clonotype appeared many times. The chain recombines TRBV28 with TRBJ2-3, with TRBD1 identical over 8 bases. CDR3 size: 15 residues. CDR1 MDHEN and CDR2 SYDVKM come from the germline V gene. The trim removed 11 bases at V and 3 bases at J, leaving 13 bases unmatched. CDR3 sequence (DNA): TGTGCCGACGAACTCCCAGGGGGCGCAACAGATACGCAGTATTTT. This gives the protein CADELPGGATDTQYF.

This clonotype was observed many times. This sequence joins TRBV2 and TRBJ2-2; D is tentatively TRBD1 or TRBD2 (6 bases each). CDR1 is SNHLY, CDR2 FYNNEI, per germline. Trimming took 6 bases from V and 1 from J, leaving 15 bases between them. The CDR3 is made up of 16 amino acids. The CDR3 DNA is TGTGCCAGCAGGGATCTTAGGGGGGAGAACACCGGGGAGCTGTTTTTT. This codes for CASRDLRGENTGELFF.

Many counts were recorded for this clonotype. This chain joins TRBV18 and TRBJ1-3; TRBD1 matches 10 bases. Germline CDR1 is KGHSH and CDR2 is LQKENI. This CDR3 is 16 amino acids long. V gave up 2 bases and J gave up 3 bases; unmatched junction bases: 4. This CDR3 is CASSPMTGGGGNTIYF. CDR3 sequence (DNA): TGTGCCAGCTCACCAATGACAGGGGGCGGTGGAAACACCATATATTTT.

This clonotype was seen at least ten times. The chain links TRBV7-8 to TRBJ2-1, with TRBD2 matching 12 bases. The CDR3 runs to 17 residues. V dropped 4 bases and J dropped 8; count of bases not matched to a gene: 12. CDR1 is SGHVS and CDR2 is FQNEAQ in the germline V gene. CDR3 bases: TGTGCCAGCAGCTCCGCCTTACTAGCGGGAGGTGTGGATGAGCAGTTCTTC. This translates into CASSSALLAGGVDEQFF.

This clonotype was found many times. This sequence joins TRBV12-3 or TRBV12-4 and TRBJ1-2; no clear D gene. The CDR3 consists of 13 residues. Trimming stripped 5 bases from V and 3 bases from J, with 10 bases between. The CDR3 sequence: CASSEQDYYGYTF. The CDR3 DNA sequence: TGTGCCAGCAGTGAGCAGGATTACTATGGCTACACCTTC.

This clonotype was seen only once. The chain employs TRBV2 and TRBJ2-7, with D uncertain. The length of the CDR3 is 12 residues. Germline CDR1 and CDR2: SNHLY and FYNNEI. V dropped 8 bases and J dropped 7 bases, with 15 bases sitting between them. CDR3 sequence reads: CASVLLLNEQYF. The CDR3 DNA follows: TGTGCCAGCGTTCTTCTGCTAAATGAGCAGTACTTC.

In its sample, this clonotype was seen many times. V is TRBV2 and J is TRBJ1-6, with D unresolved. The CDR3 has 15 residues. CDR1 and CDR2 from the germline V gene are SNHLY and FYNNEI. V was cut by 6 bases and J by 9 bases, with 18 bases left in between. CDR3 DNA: TGTGCCAGCAGGAACCCGGGTGGATCTGGTTCACCCCTCCACTTT. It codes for CASRNPGGSGSPLHF.